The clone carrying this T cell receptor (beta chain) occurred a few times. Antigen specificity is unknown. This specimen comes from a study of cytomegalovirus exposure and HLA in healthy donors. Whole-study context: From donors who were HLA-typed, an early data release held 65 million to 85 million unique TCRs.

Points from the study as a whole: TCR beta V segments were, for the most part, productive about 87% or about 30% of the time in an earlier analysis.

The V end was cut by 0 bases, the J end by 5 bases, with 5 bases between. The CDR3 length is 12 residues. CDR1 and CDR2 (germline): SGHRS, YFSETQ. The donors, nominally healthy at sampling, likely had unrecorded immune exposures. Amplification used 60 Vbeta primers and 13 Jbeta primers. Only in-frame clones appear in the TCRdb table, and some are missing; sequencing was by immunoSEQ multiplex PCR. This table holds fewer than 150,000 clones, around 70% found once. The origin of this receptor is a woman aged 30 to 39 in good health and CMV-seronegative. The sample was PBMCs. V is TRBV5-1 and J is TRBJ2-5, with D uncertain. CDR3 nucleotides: TGCGCCAGCAGCTTGGCCGGGGAGACCCAGTACTTC. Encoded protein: CASSLAGETQYF.